This entry describes one TCR beta chain. Within the library, unique molecular identifiers were attached to each individual cDNA molecule. TCRdb used MiXCR to reprocess the RACE reads, holding one entry per CDR3 protein. This table has about 58,000 distinct CDR3 sequences, around 12% appearing once. Time point meaning: patch test 3, about 24 weeks after DPC sensitization. Stated treatment: therapeutic diphenylcyclopropenone sensitization with weekly scalp DPC. The record originates from a study of human T cells and chemical hapten exposure. Sequencing was performed on whole blood, taken in connection with sensitization to the hapten diphenylcyclopropenone (DPC). This TCR was sampled from a man between 25 and 39 years old with alopecia areata. Some clones in this sample may be carry-over from other donors' samples.

The CDR3 region has the DNA TGCGCCAGCAGCTTGGACGGATCAGCTAACTATGGCTACACCTTC. Translating gives CASSLDGSANYGYTF. The rearrangement links TRBV5-1 to TRBJ1-2; D uncertain. The CDR3 is made up of 15 amino acids. V was trimmed by 0 bases and J by 0 bases, leaving 9 bases between them. Per the germline V gene, CDR1 is SGHRS and CDR2 is YFSETQ. The full variable domain, with the rest looked up from reference TRBV5-1 and TRBJ1-2, is KAGVTQTPRYLIKTRGQQVTLSCSPISGHRSVSWYQQTPGQGLQFLFEYFSETQRNKGNFPGRFSGRQFSNSRSEMNVSTLELGDSALYLCASSLDGSANYGYTFGSGTRLTVV.